Shown below are 21 T cell receptor beta chains from a single sample sequenced in a study of lymphopenia after photon versus proton radiotherapy. Generated by immunoSEQ multiplex PCR, the TCRdb table keeps only in-frame clones and is missing some. The sample shows 89,000 or so clones, around 82% of them seen only once. Source: peripheral blood, taken from a patient treated with proton-based radiotherapy. The receptor source for this set is a man aged 55 to 70 with pancreatic cancer.

In its sample, this clone was seen once. This sample also contains other DNA sequences that code for the same CDR3. The chain has TRBV7-2 and TRBJ1-4; tentatively, D is TRBD1 (6 bases). V was pared by 0 bases and J by 3 bases, with 8 bases between. This CDR3 is built from 15 residues. The germline gives CDR1 SGHTA, CDR2 FQGNSA. Here the CDR3 reads CASSLAGGANEKLFF. In DNA, the CDR3 is TGTGCCAGCAGCTTAGCAGGGGGGGCTAATGAAAAACTGTTTTTT.

The V gene is TRBV6-6, the J gene TRBJ2-1; D is ambiguous. Trimming cost V 6 bases and J 0 bases, with 6 bases left between them. CDR1 MNHNY and CDR2 SVGAGI come from the germline V gene (reference sequence). CDR3 size: 13 residues. The chain's CDR3 is CASRGSSYNEQFF. The CDR3 DNA sequence: TGTGCCAGCAGGGGTAGCTCCTACAATGAGCAGTTCTTC.

Regarding this clone: At one end the junction does not follow the germline gene, possibly because of a read error. The rearrangement links TRBV7-7 to TRBJ2-7, with D perhaps assigned TRBD1 or TRBD2 (6 bases each). The length of the CDR3 is 16 residues. The V gene's germline CDR1 is SSHAT and CDR2 FNYEAQ (reference sequence). In nucleotides, the CDR3 is TGTGCTAGCAGCTTATCGGCGGGACACGGGAAGTTCGAGCAGTACTTC. Translation gives CASSLSAGHGKFEQYF.

This clone appeared a few times. J is TRBJ1-1 and V is TRBV7-9; the D is unclear. V lost 5 bases to trimming and J lost 5 bases, with 9 bases between them. Germline loops: CDR1 SEHNR, CDR2 FQNEAQ (reference sequence). This CDR3 contains 12 residues. The CDR3 is CASSLLGTEAFF. For the CDR3, the DNA is TGTGCCAGCAGCCTGCTGGGGACTGAAGCTTTCTTT.

J is TRBJ2-3 and V is TRBV28, with 9 bases fitting TRBD1. J gave up 6 bases and V 4 bases, and 8 bases lay outside the gene matches. The CDR3 runs to 15 residues. Germline-derived CDR1 and CDR2 are MDHEN and SYDVKM. DNA of the CDR3: TGTGCCAGCAGTTCCGGAGGACAGGGGCCTGATACGCAGTATTTT. Amino acids: CASSSGGQGPDTQYF.

J is TRBJ2-3 and V is TRBV5-1; D gene ambiguous. CDR3 length equals 14 residues. The V gene's germline CDR1 is SGHRS and CDR2 YFSETQ. V shed 4 bases and J shed 6 bases, with 15 bases lying between them. CDR3 sequence: CASSLDNGRDTQYF. DNA of the CDR3: TGCGCCAGCAGCCTAGACAACGGCAGGGATACGCAGTATTTT.

This chain connects TRBV27 to TRBJ1-1, with D tentatively TRBD1 (6 bases). V gave up 3 bases and J gave up 3 bases, with 14 bases separating them. The CDR3 sequence is 15 residues long. CDR1 MNHEY and CDR2 SMNVEV come from the germline V gene (reference sequence). The CDR3 bases are TGTGCCAGCAGTTTTGACAGGTTGCGGTACACTGAAGCTTTCTTT. Protein product: CASSFDRLRYTEAFF.

This clone was detected many times. The V call is TRBV19, the J call TRBJ1-5; D is possibly TRBD1 (6 bases). Trimming pared 7 bases from V and 5 bases from J, leaving 15 bases between. CDR3 length equals 14 residues. CDR1 LNHDA and CDR2 SQIVND come from the germline V gene (reference sequence). The CDR3 DNA reads as TGTGCCAGTACCATGGGGGGGCGAGATCAGCCCCAGCATTTT. Protein sequence: CASTMGGRDQPQHF.

CDR3 DNA: TGTGCCAGCGGGAGGGGGGAGCAGTACTTC. Protein: CASGRGEQYF. This chain joins TRBV6-1 and TRBJ2-7, with D perhaps TRBD2 (7 bases). The V and J ends lost 8 bases and 7 bases respectively, with 9 bases between them. CDR1 and CDR2 (germline): MNHNS, SASEGT. The CDR3 extends over 10 amino acids.

This clone has more than one count but fewer than ten. V usage is TRBV9 and J usage is TRBJ2-5, with D perhaps TRBD1 (5 bases). From germline, CDR1 is SGDLS and CDR2 YYNGEE. This CDR3 is built from 16 residues. V lost 2 bases, J lost 2 bases, and 16 bases lay in between. The chain's CDR3 is CASSVDGRGIQETQYF. The CDR3 DNA follows: TGTGCCAGCAGCGTGGATGGTAGGGGAATACAAGAGACCCAGTACTTC.

In DNA, the CDR3 is TGTGCCAGCAGCTTAGGATTTGGGGCTTTCTTT. It translates to CASSLGFGAFF. The chain has TRBV11-3 and TRBJ1-1; D is unclear. Per the germline V gene, CDR1 is SGHNT and CDR2 is YENEEA. Trimming removed 1 base from V and 11 bases from J, with 8 bases in between. The CDR3 loop spans 11 amino acids.

About this clone: This same CDR3 is encoded by further DNA sequences in the sample. The chain recombines TRBV7-6 with TRBJ2-5; no clear D. The CDR3 runs to 12 residues. Germline V gene data show CDR1 as SGHVS and CDR2 as FNYEAQ. V lost 0 bases, J lost 3 bases, and 2 bases lay in between. The CDR3 spells CASSLAEETQYF. The CDR3 region has the DNA TGTGCCAGCAGCTTAGCCGAAGAGACCCAGTACTTC.

This clone was detected a few times. The V gene is TRBV7-2, the J gene TRBJ2-2, with D uncertain. Germline V gene data show CDR1 as SGHTA and CDR2 as FQGNSA. The CDR3 sequence is 13 residues long. Trimming stripped 6 bases from V and 1 base from J, with 6 bases between. CDR3 in amino acids: CASRDVNTGELFF. The CDR3 DNA reads TGTGCCAGCAGGGACGTGAACACCGGGGAGCTGTTTTTT.

The chain joins TRBV19 to TRBJ2-7; 7 bases map to TRBD2. The J segment lost 2 bases and the V segment lost 4 bases, leaving 14 bases of the junction unmatched. Looked up from germline, CDR1 is LNHDA and CDR2 is SQIVND (reference sequence). The CDR3 spans 17 residues. CDR3 residues: CASSKLSSGAATYEQYF. The CDR3 bases are TGTGCCAGTAGTAAACTATCTAGCGGAGCAGCAACCTACGAGCAGTACTTC.

The chain combines TRBV29-1 with TRBJ2-7; 7 positions agree with TRBD2. Germline V gene sequence: CDR1 SQVTM, CDR2 ANQGSEA. CDR3 length: 12 amino acids. After removal of 8 bases from V and 2 bases from J, the junction contained 6 bases not matched to a gene. The CDR3 bases are TGCAGCTTTGCGGGAGCAACCTACGAGCAGTACTTC. This sequence encodes CSFAGATYEQYF.

The V and J genes are TRBV30 and TRBJ1-2; 9 nucleotides match TRBD1. V dropped 2 bases and J dropped 1; count of bases not matched to a gene: 2. The CDR3 length is 14 residues. CDR1 GTSNPN and CDR2 SVGIG come from the germline V gene (reference sequence). CDR3 in amino acids: CAWSRTGVNYGYTF. In DNA form, the CDR3 reads TGTGCCTGGAGTAGGACAGGGGTTAACTATGGCTACACCTTC.

The chain uses TRBV10-3 and TRBJ1-5, with D possibly matching TRBD1 (6 bases). Trimming cost V 3 bases and J 5 bases, with 11 bases left between them. This CDR3 spans 14 amino acids. CDR1 is ENHRY, CDR2 SYGVKD, per germline. The CDR3 reads CAISDSTGDQPQHF. The CDR3 coding sequence is TGTGCCATCAGTGACTCGACAGGAGATCAGCCCCAGCATTTT.

The chain links TRBV4-2 to TRBJ2-3; tentative D call: TRBD2 (6 bases). Germline V gives CDR1 LGHNA, CDR2 YNFKEQ. V shed 5 bases and J shed 2 bases, with 14 bases lying between them. The CDR3 is 15 amino acids. CDR3 loop: CASSFMGTHTDTQYF. The CDR3 DNA is TGTGCCAGCAGCTTTATGGGGACTCACACAGATACGCAGTATTTT.

The genes are TRBV30 and TRBJ2-7; 7 bases agree with TRBD1. CDR3 length: 16 residues. Per germline, CDR1 GTSNPN and CDR2 SVGIG (reference sequence). V dropped 0 bases and J dropped 6; count of bases not matched to a gene: 14. The CDR3 bases are TGTGCCTGGAGTGTAAGAATGACAGGGACAAGAAGCGAGCAGTACTTC. It encodes CAWSVRMTGTRSEQYF.

The V gene is TRBV10-3, the J gene TRBJ2-3; D remains unclear. CDR3 length: 12 residues. Trimming shortened V by 1 base and J by 3 bases, and 2 bases separated the two germline ends. Looked up from germline, CDR1 is ENHRY and CDR2 is SYGVKD. CDR3 nucleotides: TGTGCCATCAGTGAGTTAACAGATACGCAGTATTTT. It translates to CAISELTDTQYF.

This chain connects TRBV5-8 to TRBJ2-7, with a weak D call TRBD2 (5 bases). The CDR3 sequence is 13 residues long. V lost 0 bases to trimming and J lost 7 bases, with 11 bases between them. CDR1 and CDR2 from the germline V gene are SGHTS and YDEGEE. In nucleotides, the CDR3 is TGTGCCAGCAGCTTGGTGCTAGCTAAAGAGCAGTACTTC. It codes for CASSLVLAKEQYF.